Each of the 27 T cell receptor beta chains below was sequenced from the same sample in a study of CD8 T cells in ankylosing spondylitis. The study's findings and limits: One TCR beta motif, made up of 7 or 8 highly homologous variants, appeared characteristic of ankylosing spondylitis blood.

Via MiXCR, TCRdb re-called the 5' RACE reads, giving one row per CDR3 protein. The sample consists of 100,000 to 150,000 distinct CDR3 sequences, roughly 15% of them appearing once. For these TCRs, the target antigens are not known. Sequencing was carried out using blood, either unsorted or a sorted T cell fraction (not recorded which). These receptor sequences come from a male donor with ankylosing spondylitis.

The chain has TRBV20-1 and TRBJ2-7; D gene uncertain. Germline CDR1 and CDR2: DFQATT and SNEGSKA (reference sequence). V was clipped by 1 base and J by 0 bases, with 7 bases between them. There are 13 residues in the CDR3. The CDR3, as DNA: TGCAGTGCTAGAGTCGGTAACTCCTACGAGCAGTACTTC. Its translation: CSARVGNSYEQYF.

About this clonotype: Given a much more abundant clone one base away, this may be a read error. Because the CDR3 is missing its conserved closing phenylalanine or tryptophan, this is likely a read error. This chain links TRBV15 with TRBJ2-3; D might be TRBD2 (5 bases). Germline V gene data show CDR1 as LNHNV and CDR2 as YYDKDF (reference sequence). The germline V and J ends were trimmed by 0 bases and 6 bases, with 16 bases remaining between them. The CDR3 extends over 16 amino acids. The CDR3 DNA sequence: TGTGCCACCAGCAGAGATCCATTAGCGCGGGCCGATACGCAGTATTCT. Amino acid sequence: CATSRDPLARADTQYS.

The CDR3 sequence: CASSVFGTVSNQPQHF. CDR3 nucleotides: TGTGCCAGCAGTGTCTTCGGGACAGTTAGCAATCAGCCCCAGCATTTT. The gene calls are TRBV6-2 or TRBV6-3 and TRBJ1-5; the match to TRBD1 covers 7 bases. This CDR3 has 16 amino acids. J gave up 0 bases and V 5 bases, and 7 bases lay outside the gene matches. Germline V gene sequence: CDR1 MNHEY, CDR2 SVGEGT.

This clonotype appeared a few times. V gene TRBV29-1 combines with J gene TRBJ1-4; D is undetermined. Germline CDR1 and CDR2: SQVTM and ANQGSEA. V lost 6 bases, J lost 12 bases, and 14 bases lay in between. The CDR3 has 11 amino acids. The CDR3 sequence is CSVEREHELFF. Written as DNA, the CDR3 is TGCAGCGTCGAAAGGGAACACGAACTGTTTTTT.

This sequence joins TRBV2 and TRBJ1-1; possible D gene TRBD1, 6 bases. V was cut by 4 bases and J by 0 bases, with 12 bases left in between. From germline, CDR1 is SNHLY and CDR2 FYNNEI. This CDR3 is 15 amino acids long. Here the CDR3 reads CASSGGPDMNTEAFF. CDR3 nucleotides: TGTGCCAGCAGTGGGGGGCCGGATATGAACACTGAAGCTTTCTTT.

The chain carries TRBV6-5 and TRBJ1-1, with D unclear. The CDR3 has 11 residues. Trimming pared 5 bases from V and 3 bases from J, leaving 4 bases between. Germline V lookup: CDR1 MNHEY, CDR2 SVGAGI. The CDR3 DNA is TGTGCCAGCAGTCAATACACTGAAGCTTTCTTT. This gives the protein CASSQYTEAFF.

This clonotype was observed a handful of times. Written as DNA, the CDR3 is TGTGCCTGGAGTGGGACATCGGGGGAGCAGTACTTC. This translates into CAWSGTSGEQYF. The chain uses TRBV30 and TRBJ2-7, with D perhaps TRBD1 or TRBD2 (5 bases each). The CDR3 runs 12 residues. The germline V and J ends were trimmed by 1 base and 7 bases, with 11 bases remaining between them. Germline CDR1 reads GTSNPN; CDR2 reads SVGIG (reference sequence).

CDR3 DNA sequence: TGCAGTGCTACCAAGGACAGGGGCTACAATGAGCAGTTCTTC. This codes for CSATKDRGYNEQFF. The J gene is TRBJ2-1, the V gene TRBV20-1; 9 bases fit TRBD1. V lost 4 bases to trimming and J lost 3 bases; unmatched junction nucleotides: 4. Germline values: CDR1 DFQATT, CDR2 SNEGSKA (reference sequence). There are 14 residues in the CDR3.

The J gene is TRBJ1-5, the V gene TRBV27; weak D call: TRBD1 (5 bases). The length of the CDR3 is 14 residues. Per the germline V gene, CDR1 is MNHEY and CDR2 is SMNVEV (reference sequence). The V end was cut by 1 base, the J end by 4 bases, with 8 bases between. CDR3 DNA sequence: TGTGCCAGCAGTTTATTTGGACAAAATCAGCCCCAGCATTTT. Protein product: CASSLFGQNQPQHF.

This clonotype has at least ten counts. This sequence joins TRBV12-3 or TRBV12-4 and TRBJ1-1; D is uncertain. Deletions cut 2 bases from V and 4 bases from J, with 11 bases between. The CDR3 totals 14 residues. The CDR3 nucleotides read TGTGCCAGCAGTTTAAGTTTAGGTGCCACTGAAGCTTTCTTT. This sequence encodes CASSLSLGATEAFF.

This clonotype was found a few times. This chain joins TRBV2 and TRBJ1-3, with a possible D match to TRBD1 (5 bases). The germline V gene encodes CDR1 SNHLY and CDR2 FYNNEI. Trimming cost V 11 bases and J 0 bases, with 14 bases left between them. The CDR3 sequence is 14 residues long. CDR3 sequence reads: CAFRGRSSGNTIYF. CDR3 DNA sequence: TGTGCCTTCCGGGGACGGAGCTCTGGAAACACCATATATTTT.

This clonotype came up a few times. The CDR3 reads CASSLGGSNSPLHF. CDR3 DNA: TGTGCCAGCAGTTTGGGGGGGTCTAATTCACCCCTCCACTTT. The chain joins TRBV27 to TRBJ1-6; possible D gene TRBD1, 5 bases. With 3 bases removed from V and 6 bases from J, the gap between germline ends came to 9 bases. Germline CDR1 reads MNHEY; CDR2 reads SMNVEV (reference sequence). CDR3 length equals 14 residues.

This clonotype was counted only a few times. The CDR3 DNA is TGCGCCAGCAGCCAATTAGGGGCCTACGAGCAGTACTTC. Translation: CASSQLGAYEQYF. The J gene is TRBJ2-7, the V gene TRBV4-1, with TRBD1 as a possible D gene (5 bases). Germline V CDR1 and CDR2: MGHRA, YSYEKL. Trimming pared 2 bases from V and 2 bases from J, leaving 7 bases between. This CDR3 has 13 amino acids.

This clonotype was found a few times. V is TRBV7-9 and J is TRBJ2-2; D unresolved. CDR3 length: 11 residues. Germline CDR1 and CDR2: SEHNR and FQNEAQ (reference sequence). V dropped 5 bases and J dropped 7 bases, with 5 bases sitting between them. CDR3 coding DNA: TGTGCCAGCAGCACGCGCGGGGAGCTGTTTTTT. Residues: CASSTRGELFF.

This chain connects TRBV14 to TRBJ2-3, with 10 bases aligning to TRBD2. The CDR3 sequence is 17 residues long. Trimming at V came to 5 bases and at J to 4 bases, leaving 12 bases not matched to a gene. CDR1 is SGHDN, CDR2 FVKESK, per germline. CDR3 sequence: CASSSRPGLAIADTQYF. CDR3 sequence (DNA): TGTGCCAGCAGCTCCAGGCCGGGACTAGCGATTGCAGATACGCAGTATTTT.

The chain couples TRBV6-1 to TRBJ2-2; 12 bases map to TRBD1. V was clipped by 6 bases and J by 8 bases; unmatched bases: 10. CDR3 size: 16 residues. Looked up from germline, CDR1 is MNHNS and CDR2 is SASEGT. The DNA of the CDR3 is TGTGCCAGCAGCTCCCAGGGGACAGGGGGCTTTGGGGAGCTGTTTTTT. Encoded protein: CASSSQGTGGFGELFF.

This clonotype has just one count. The rearrangement uses TRBV2 and TRBJ2-3; D tentatively reads TRBD1 or TRBD2 (5 bases each). Per the germline V gene, CDR1 is SNHLY and CDR2 is FYNNEI. The germline V and J ends were trimmed by 7 bases and 0 bases, with 8 bases remaining between them. The CDR3 spans 13 residues. The DNA of the CDR3 is TGTGCCAGCACGGGGCGGAGCACAGATACGCAGTATTTT. Translation gives CASTGRSTDTQYF.

This clonotype was seen a few times. This chain uses TRBV18 with TRBJ2-3; 12 nucleotides align to TRBD2. CDR3 length equals 17 residues. Per germline, CDR1 KGHSH and CDR2 LQKENI. V shed 3 bases and J 2 bases; nucleotides not matched to a gene: 6. The CDR3 reads CASSPTGLAGITDTQYF. As DNA, the CDR3 is TGTGCCAGCTCACCCACCGGACTAGCGGGAATCACAGATACGCAGTATTTT.

This clonotype was seen more than once but under ten times. The rearrangement joins TRBV28 to TRBJ2-7; 8 bases map to TRBD1. The trim removed 2 bases at V and 4 bases at J, leaving 13 bases unmatched. From germline, CDR1 is MDHEN and CDR2 SYDVKM. This CDR3 comprises 17 residues. Here the CDR3 DNA reads TGTGCCAGCAGTTTAATTGGCTCCGGGACAGGAGGTTACGAGCAGTACTTC. This encodes CASSLIGSGTGGYEQYF.

The V call is TRBV29-1, the J call TRBJ1-1; D may be TRBD1 (5 bases). Trimming removed 4 bases at V and 7 bases at J, with 22 bases between. The CDR3 runs 15 residues. Germline-derived CDR1 and CDR2 are SQVTM and ANQGSEA. The CDR3 protein is CSVGGARVVLSEAFF. The DNA of the CDR3 is TGCAGCGTTGGTGGGGCGCGAGTGGTTTTAAGTGAAGCTTTCTTT. The full variable domain, its missing parts supplied by reference TRBV29-1 and TRBJ1-1, is SAVISQKPSRDICQRGTSLTIQCQVDSQVTMMFWYRQQPGQSLTLIATANQGSEATYESGFVIDKFPISRPNLTFSTLTVSNMSPEDSSIYLCSVGGARVVLSEAFFGQGTRLTVV.

The CDR3 loop reads CASSLRTSYIDEQFF. CDR3 bases: TGTGCCAGCAGCTTACGGACTAGCTATATCGATGAGCAGTTCTTC. The chain employs TRBV7-3 and TRBJ2-1; 8 bases agree with TRBD2. Germline CDR1 and CDR2: SGHTA and FQGTGA. This CDR3 region has 15 residues. V lost 2 bases to trimming and J lost 8 bases; unmatched junction nucleotides: 8.

This clonotype was picked up a small number of times. This sequence joins TRBV25-1 and TRBJ1-2; D call uncertain. V was cut by 5 bases and J by 7 bases, with 11 bases left in between. In germline, CDR1 is MGHDK, CDR2 SYGVNS. This CDR3 has 12 residues. CDR3 in amino acids: CASSCVDCGYTF. The CDR3 DNA reads TGTGCCAGCAGTTGTGTGGATTGTGGCTACACCTTC.

Only a few counts were recorded for this clonotype. The chain carries TRBV7-2 and TRBJ2-1; 8 positions agree with TRBD1. CDR3 size: 14 residues. V shed 1 base, J shed 7 bases, and the junction held 3 bases outside the gene matches. Germline V gives CDR1 SGHTA, CDR2 FQGNSA. For the CDR3, the DNA is TGTGCCAGCAGCTTAGGGACAGGGTGGAATGAGCAGTTCTTC. Its protein is CASSLGTGWNEQFF.

The chain has TRBV5-1 and TRBJ2-7, with 10 positions matching TRBD1. This CDR3 is built from 15 residues. Trimming at V came to 4 bases and at J to 0 bases, leaving 4 bases not matched to a gene. CDR1 and CDR2 from the germline V gene are SGHRS and YFSETQ. The CDR3 nucleotides are TGCGCCAGCAGCCCGACAGGGGGCAGCTCCTACGAGCAGTACTTC. This encodes CASSPTGGSSYEQYF.

The chain recombines TRBV13 with TRBJ2-3; 7 nucleotides agree with TRBD2. V lost 2 bases to trimming and J lost 5 bases; unmatched junction nucleotides: 7. The CDR3 extends over 15 amino acids. The germline V gene encodes CDR1 PRHDT and CDR2 FYEKMQ (reference sequence). The CDR3 nucleotides read TGTGCCAGCAGCTTATCTAGCGGTCTTGGAGATACGCAGTATTTT. Its translation is CASSLSSGLGDTQYF.

This clonotype has more than one count but fewer than ten. The chain joins TRBV6-5 to TRBJ2-1; no clear D gene. The germline gives CDR1 MNHEY, CDR2 SVGAGI. The V gene lost 2 bases and the J gene lost 7 bases, with 9 bases spanning the gap. The CDR3 has 13 amino acids. The CDR3: CASSYGDRNEQFF. The CDR3 nucleotides read TGTGCCAGCAGTTACGGAGATAGGAATGAGCAGTTCTTC.

The table lists this clonotype with a few counts. The CDR3 DNA reads as TGTGCCAGCAGCTTTCTGCCGGGGGACACCGGGGAGCTGTTTTTT. Translated: CASSFLPGDTGELFF. V and J are TRBV7-3 and TRBJ2-2, with D perhaps matching TRBD2 (6 bases). Trimming shortened V by 3 bases and J by 3 bases, and 11 bases separated the two germline ends. Germline-derived CDR1 and CDR2 are SGHTA and FQGTGA. This CDR3 has 15 amino acids.